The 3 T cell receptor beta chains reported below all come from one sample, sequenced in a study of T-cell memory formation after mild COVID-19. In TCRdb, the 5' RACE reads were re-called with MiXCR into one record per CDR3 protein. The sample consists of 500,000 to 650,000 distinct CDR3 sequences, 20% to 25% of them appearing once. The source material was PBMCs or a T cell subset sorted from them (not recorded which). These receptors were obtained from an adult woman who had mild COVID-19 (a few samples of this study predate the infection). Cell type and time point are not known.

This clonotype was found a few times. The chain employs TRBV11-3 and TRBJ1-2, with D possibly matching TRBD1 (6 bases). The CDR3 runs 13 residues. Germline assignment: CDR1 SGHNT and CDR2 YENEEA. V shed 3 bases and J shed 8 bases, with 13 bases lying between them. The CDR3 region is CASSFRGGSGYTF. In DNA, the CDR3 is TGTGCCAGCAGCTTCAGGGGCGGGTCGGGCTACACCTTC.

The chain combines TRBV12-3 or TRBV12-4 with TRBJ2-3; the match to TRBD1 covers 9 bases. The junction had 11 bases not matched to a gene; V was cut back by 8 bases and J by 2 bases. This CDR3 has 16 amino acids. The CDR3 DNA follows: TGTGCCAGCCTCCCCGTCGGACAGGGGTACACAGATACGCAGTATTTT. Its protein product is CASLPVGQGYTDTQYF.

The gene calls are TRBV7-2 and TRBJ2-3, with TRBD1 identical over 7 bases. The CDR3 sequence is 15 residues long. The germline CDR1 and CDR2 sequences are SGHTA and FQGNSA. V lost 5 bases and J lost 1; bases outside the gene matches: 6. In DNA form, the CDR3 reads TGTGCCAGCAGCACTCGACAGGGTGGCACAGATACGCAGTATTTT. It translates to CASSTRQGGTDTQYF. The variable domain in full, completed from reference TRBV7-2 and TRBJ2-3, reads GAGVSQSPSNKVTEKGKDVELRCDPISGHTALYWYRQSLGQGLEFLIYFQGNSAPDKSGLPSDRFSAERTGGSVSTLTIQRTQQEDSAVYLCASSTRQGGTDTQYFGPGTRLTVL.